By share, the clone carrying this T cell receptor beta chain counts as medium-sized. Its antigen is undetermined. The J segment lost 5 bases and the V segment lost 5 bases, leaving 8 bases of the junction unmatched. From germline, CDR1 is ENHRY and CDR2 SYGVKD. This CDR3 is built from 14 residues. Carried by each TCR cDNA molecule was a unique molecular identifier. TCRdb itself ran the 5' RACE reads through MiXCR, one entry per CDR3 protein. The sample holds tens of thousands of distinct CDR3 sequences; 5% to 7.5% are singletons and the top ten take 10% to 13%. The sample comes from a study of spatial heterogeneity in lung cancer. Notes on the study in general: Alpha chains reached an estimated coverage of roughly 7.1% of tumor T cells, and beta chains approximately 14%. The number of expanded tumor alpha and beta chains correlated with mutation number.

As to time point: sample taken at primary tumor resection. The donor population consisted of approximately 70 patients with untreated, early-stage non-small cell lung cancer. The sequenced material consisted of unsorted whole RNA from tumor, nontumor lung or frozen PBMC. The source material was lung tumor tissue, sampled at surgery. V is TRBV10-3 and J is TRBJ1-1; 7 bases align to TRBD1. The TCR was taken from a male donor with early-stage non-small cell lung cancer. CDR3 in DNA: TGTGCCATCAGTCCAGTCACACAGGGGACTGAAGCTTTCTTT. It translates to CAISPVTQGTEAFF.